The present T cell receptor beta chain was sequenced within a study of shared clonotypes between healthy human individuals. General observations from the study: Tissues were not sampled, only blood, and their repertoires likely differ. Naive subsets, compared against memory subsets, generally had larger estimated richness values. Generation probability values for non-shared clonotypes were lower than those for clonotypes shared by all four donors.

In the authors' workflow: Junction-only sequences without quality scores were provided by ImmunoSEQ, so filtering was different. Assay: immunoSEQ multiplex PCR; the TCRdb copy retains only in-frame clones and omits some. V and J calls and clone size are as listed in that table; D and trimming were resolved from the DNA. The sample includes 2 million or so clones, roughly 95% of them seen just once. CD45RO-negative, CCR7-selected cells formed the naive CD8 fraction, which excluded terminally differentiated effector memory CD45RA+ cells. With respect to this clone: Its antigen remains unknown.

CDR3 size: 15 residues. V lost 6 bases to trimming and J lost 0 bases, with 12 bases between them. CDR1 and CDR2 from the germline V gene are LNHDA and SQIVND (reference sequence). This receptor was identified in a man younger than 35 in good health. The sample taken for sequencing was naive CD8+ T cells sorted from blood. V and J are TRBV19 and TRBJ2-1; possible D gene TRBD2, 5 bases. For the CDR3, the DNA is TGTGCCAGTAGCCTCTGGGAGAGCTCCTACAATGAGCAGTTCTTC. Its protein product is CASSLWESSYNEQFF. Full variable domain (missing parts from reference TRBV19 and TRBJ2-1): DGGITQSPKYLFRKEGQNVTLSCEQNLNHDAMYWYRQDPGQGLRLIYYSQIVNDFQKGDIAEGYSVSREKKESFPLTVTSAQKNPTAFYLCASSLWESSYNEQFFGPGTRLTVL.